This T cell receptor (beta chain) was recorded in a study of vaccination effects on CD4 cells after COVID-19. Study in general: Samples collected post-vaccine were obtained a median of 72 days after the second dose.

Deletions cut 4 bases from V and 8 bases from J, with 13 bases between. CDR1 is SEHNR, CDR2 FQNEAQ, per germline (reference sequence). The CDR3 length is 13 residues. Sequencing in the ViraFEST assay came after antigen-specific CD4+ T cells had been expanded with viral peptide pools, which were used to stimulate PBMC. Isolation of CD4+ T cells took place after less than twelve days of culture. All participants had two doses of either the BNT162b2 or mRNA-1273 vaccine. Neither prior SARS-CoV-2 infection nor positive nucleocapsid antibodies were present in the vaccine recipients. This clone was observed a handful of times. Antigen: not known. Assay: immunoSEQ multiplex PCR; the TCRdb copy retains only in-frame clones and omits some. This table holds approximately 61,000 clones, roughly 72% found once.

This TCR was sampled from a human donor who received a COVID-19 vaccine. The chain uses TRBV7-9 and TRBJ2-3, with a possible D match to TRBD2 (5 bases). The material was CD4+ T cells from PBMCs cultured with HCoV-229E spike peptides, obtained after COVID-19 vaccination. CDR3 sequence reads: CASSYKTRLTQYF. CDR3 nucleotides: TGTGCCAGCAGCTATAAAACTAGACTTACGCAGTATTTT.